These 25 T cell receptor beta chains were all obtained from the same sample, sequenced in a study of T cells in Graves' hyperthyroidism and ophthalmopathy. RNA transcripts served as the template for amplifying TCR beta CDR3 regions. A first-round RT-PCR of the TCR CDR3 used the HTBI primer set. MiXCR, run by TCRdb on the multiplex PCR reads, gives a single entry per CDR3 protein. The data contain over 450,000 distinct CDR3 sequences, more than 15% of them singletons. What was sequenced was blood. The source of these receptors is a woman aged 18-29 years with Graves' ophthalmopathy.

This clonotype was counted between two and nine times. The genes are TRBV7-9 and TRBJ2-3, with a tentative D call TRBD2 (7 bases). The germline CDR1 and CDR2 sequences are SEHNR and FQNEAQ (reference sequence). The CDR3 runs 15 residues. Trimming took 4 bases from V and 2 from J, leaving 13 bases between them. The CDR3 DNA sequence: TGTGCCAGCAGCTCCCAGCGGGACATCACAGATACGCAGTATTTT. It yields the protein CASSSQRDITDTQYF.

The sample holds a few counts of this clonotype. The chain recombines TRBV20-1 with TRBJ2-7, with D perhaps TRBD1 or TRBD2 (5 bases each). V was trimmed by 0 bases and J by 4 bases, leaving 16 bases between them. CDR3 length equals 15 residues. Germline V lookup: CDR1 DFQATT, CDR2 SNEGSKA (reference sequence). The CDR3 protein is CSARDLGGVLYEQYF. The CDR3, as DNA: TGCAGTGCTAGAGATCTTGGGGGAGTTTTGTACGAGCAGTACTTC.

This clonotype was seen ten or more times. J is TRBJ2-7 and V is TRBV7-9; 8 bases are shared with TRBD1. Germline V gives CDR1 SEHNR, CDR2 FQNEAQ (reference sequence). The CDR3 is 14 residues long. After removal of 5 bases from V and 2 bases from J, the junction contained 5 bases not matched to a gene. The CDR3 sequence: CASSVGQATYEQYF. In nucleotides, the CDR3 is TGTGCCAGCAGCGTGGGACAGGCGACCTACGAGCAGTACTTC.

The V gene is TRBV4-2, the J gene TRBJ1-1, with 7 bases identical to TRBD1. This CDR3 spans 15 amino acids. Losses at the gene ends were 2 bases for V and 0 bases for J; bases not matched to a gene: 3. CDR1 is LGHNA, CDR2 YNFKEQ, per germline. The CDR3 DNA sequence: TGTGCCAGCAGCCAACCGGGACAGATGAACACTGAAGCTTTCTTT. Residues: CASSQPGQMNTEAFF.

This clonotype came up many times. V is TRBV24-1 and J is TRBJ1-5; possibly TRBD1 for D (6 bases). This CDR3 has 14 residues. Trimming took off 5 bases at V and 4 bases at J, with 11 bases between the two ends. Germline V lookup: CDR1 KGHDR, CDR2 SFDVKD. The CDR3 spells CATSGQGINQPQHF. The CDR3 coding sequence is TGTGCCACCAGTGGGCAGGGGATAAATCAGCCCCAGCATTTT.

This clonotype was picked up many times. The CDR3 DNA follows: TGTGCCAGCAGCGGAGCTAGCGGGAGGGCCCGGGAGCAGTACTTC. This gives the protein CASSGASGRAREQYF. V gene TRBV7-2 combines with J gene TRBJ2-7; 12 bases align to TRBD2. The CDR3 has 15 amino acids. Germline lookup yields CDR1 SGHTA and CDR2 FQGNSA. V trimming: 5 bases; J trimming: 7 bases; junction bases outside the gene matches: 9.

This clonotype was counted between two and nine times. The rearrangement uses TRBV29-1 and TRBJ2-5; TRBD1 matches at 9 bases. The CDR3 sequence is 12 residues long. Trimming at V came to 8 bases and at J to 5 bases, leaving 6 bases not matched to a gene. Germline V lookup: CDR1 SQVTM, CDR2 ANQGSEA. CDR3 loop: CSIGQGIETQYF. CDR3 nucleotide sequence: TGCAGCATCGGACAGGGGATCGAGACCCAGTACTTC.

The rearrangement uses TRBV10-2 and TRBJ1-2; no firm D call. Per germline, CDR1 WSHSY and CDR2 SAAADI. V was clipped by 0 bases and J by 0 bases, with 14 bases between them. There are 17 residues in the CDR3. The CDR3: CASSESIFGSANYGYTF. For the CDR3, the DNA is TGCGCCAGCAGTGAGTCGATTTTTGGATCAGCTAACTATGGCTACACCTTC.

This clonotype has at least ten counts. The gene calls are TRBV28 and TRBJ1-6; no reliable D call. The ends were cut back, 4 bases at V and 8 bases at J, with 9 bases in the middle. Germline CDR1 is MDHEN and CDR2 is SYDVKM. The CDR3 extends over 13 amino acids. CDR3 in amino acids: CASSSDTYSPLHF. The DNA of the CDR3 is TGTGCCAGCAGTTCCGACACTTATTCACCCCTCCACTTT. Variable domain in full (rest from reference TRBV28 and TRBJ1-6): DVKVTQSSRYLVKRTGEKVFLECVQDMDHENMFWYRQDPGLGLRLIYFSYDVKMKEKGDIPEGYSVSREKKERFSLILESASTNQTSMYLCASSSDTYSPLHFGNGTRLTVT.

This rearrangement joins TRBV9 to TRBJ1-6, with TRBD1 identical over 9 bases. V dropped 4 bases and J dropped 8; count of bases not matched to a gene: 7. CDR1 SGDLS and CDR2 YYNGEE come from the germline V gene. The CDR3 extends over 15 amino acids. The CDR3: CASSKGTGSDSPLHF. CDR3 DNA: TGTGCCAGCAGCAAGGGGACAGGGTCAGATTCACCCCTCCACTTT.

DNA for the CDR3: TGCAGTGCTAGGAGTGACCTTGGACAGGCCGTAGGTTTCTTT. It yields the protein CSARSDLGQAVGFF. This rearrangement joins TRBV20-1 to TRBJ1-1; 7 bases fit TRBD1. The CDR3 extends over 14 amino acids. CDR1 is DFQATT and CDR2 is SNEGSKA in the germline V gene (reference sequence). The ends lost 3 bases at V and 13 bases at J; junction bases unmatched: 17.

The chain couples TRBV5-1 to TRBJ2-2; 7 bases are a match to TRBD1. CDR3 size: 17 residues. Trimming at V came to 1 base and at J to 8 bases, leaving 14 bases not matched to a gene. From germline, CDR1 is SGHRS and CDR2 YFSETQ. CDR3 amino acids: CASSLSPQGVIMGELFF. CDR3 coding DNA: TGCGCCAGCAGCTTGTCTCCGCAGGGGGTGATCATGGGGGAGCTGTTTTTT.

This clonotype was observed a few times. The chain couples TRBV4-1 to TRBJ2-2; possibly TRBD2 for D (6 bases). Trimming removed 0 bases at V and 4 bases at J, with 15 bases between. Germline values: CDR1 MGHRA, CDR2 YSYEKL. The CDR3 is 17 amino acids. This chain's CDR3 is CASSQEIPSAVTGELFF. The CDR3 DNA follows: TGCGCCAGCAGCCAAGAGATCCCTAGCGCTGTCACCGGGGAGCTGTTTTTT.

The chain employs TRBV4-3 and TRBJ2-2; 9 nucleotides align to TRBD2. With V trimmed by 0 bases and J by 9 bases, 8 bases remained unmatched. CDR1 is LGHNA, CDR2 YSLEER, per germline. CDR3 length: 16 residues. The CDR3 loop reads CASSQELAGVYRELFF. The CDR3 DNA follows: TGCGCCAGCAGCCAAGAATTAGCGGGAGTATATAGGGAGCTGTTTTTT.

In this sample, this clonotype turned up many times. The V gene is TRBV7-2, the J gene TRBJ2-5, with D possibly TRBD2 on 6 matching bases. The CDR3 covers 16 residues. Trimming removed 1 base at V and 5 bases at J, with 17 bases between. Looked up from germline, CDR1 is SGHTA and CDR2 is FQGNSA. This chain's CDR3 is CASSLGGVFAGETQYF. CDR3 nucleotides: TGTGCCAGCAGCTTAGGCGGGGTTTTTGCAGGCGAGACCCAGTACTTC.

This clonotype was counted ten times or more. The chain links TRBV7-9 to TRBJ2-7; D perhaps matches TRBD1 (6 bases). Germline V lookup: CDR1 SEHNR, CDR2 FQNEAQ (reference sequence). CDR3 length: 14 amino acids. With 5 bases removed from V and 2 bases from J, the gap between germline ends came to 13 bases. CDR3 DNA sequence: TGTGCCAGCAGCCAGGCGGACAGAGCCTACGAGCAGTACTTC. Translating it yields CASSQADRAYEQYF. Full variable domain (remainder filled in from reference TRBV7-9 and TRBJ2-7): DTGVSQNPRHKITKRGQNVTFRCDPISEHNRLYWYRQTLGQGPEFLTYFQNEAQLEKSRLLSDRFSAERPKGSFSTLEIQRTEQGDSAMYLCASSQADRAYEQYFGPGTRLTVT.

This chain links TRBV29-1 with TRBJ1-1; TRBD1 matches 9 bases. Germline loops: CDR1 SQVTM, CDR2 ANQGSEA. The CDR3 length is 14 residues. The chain's CDR3 is CTTRDRDPNTEAFF. CDR3 DNA sequence: TGCACCACCCGGGACAGGGACCCGAACACTGAAGCTTTCTTT.

The sample holds a few counts of this clonotype. This sequence joins TRBV6-1 and TRBJ2-7; possible D gene TRBD2, 5 bases. Germline CDR1 reads MNHNS; CDR2 reads SASEGT. CDR3 size: 13 residues. Trimming shortened V by 5 bases and J by 3 bases, and 11 bases separated the two germline ends. In DNA form, the CDR3 reads TGTGCCAGCAGTTTGATCCGGGACTACGAGCAGTACTTC. Translation gives CASSLIRDYEQYF.

The V call is TRBV29-1, the J call TRBJ1-1; D might be TRBD1 (6 bases). CDR1 is SQVTM and CDR2 is ANQGSEA in the germline V gene. The CDR3 is 12 residues long. V lost 3 bases, J lost 5 bases, and 10 bases lay in between. CDR3: CSVDQGWTEAFF. In nucleotides, the CDR3 is TGCAGCGTTGATCAGGGGTGGACTGAAGCTTTCTTT.

The chain combines TRBV12-3 or TRBV12-4 with TRBJ1-1, with a possible D match to TRBD1 (6 bases). The CDR3 covers 10 residues. V was cut by 8 bases and J by 6 bases, with 7 bases left in between. Here the CDR3 DNA reads TGTGCCAGCGGACAGTCTGAAGCTTTCTTT. Translated, it gives CASGQSEAFF.

In this sample, this clonotype turned up once. A much larger clone differs by one base, so this may be a read error. CDR3 protein: CASSLLSPRFF. The CDR3 nucleotides are TGCGCCAGCAGCCTCTTAAGTCCTAGGTTCTTC. This chain connects TRBV5-1 to TRBJ2-1; no clear D. The CDR3 totals 11 residues. V lost 4 bases and J 15 bases, leaving 14 bases between the germline ends. The germline gives CDR1 SGHRS, CDR2 YFSETQ.

This clonotype was seen repeatedly, ten times or more. The chain links TRBV7-8 to TRBJ1-1; 8 nucleotides line up with TRBD1. V lost 5 bases to trimming and J lost 1 base; unmatched junction nucleotides: 3. Germline loops: CDR1 SGHVS, CDR2 FQNEAQ. The CDR3 is 14 residues long. CDR3 nucleotides: TGTGCCAGCAGCCCAGACAGGGGGAACACTGAAGCTTTCTTT. This gives the protein CASSPDRGNTEAFF.

This clonotype was counted a single time. This sequence may be a read error, since a much larger clone differs from it by one base. The chain recombines TRBV28 with TRBJ1-1; TRBD1 might be the D (5 bases). The germline V gene has CDR1 MDHEN and CDR2 SYDVKM. V lost 3 bases to trimming and J lost 6 bases, with 14 bases between them. This CDR3 has 14 residues. CDR3 region: CASSFRGESSEAFF. CDR3 in DNA: TGTGCCAGCAGTTTTCGGGGGGAAAGTTCTGAAGCTTTCTTT.

The chain links TRBV28 to TRBJ2-1, with TRBD1 identical over 10 bases. CDR3 length equals 17 residues. V trimming: 2 bases; J trimming: 0 bases; junction bases outside the gene matches: 4. Germline assignment: CDR1 MDHEN and CDR2 SYDVKM. The CDR3 sequence: CASSLVTGGYSYNEQFF. In DNA form, the CDR3 reads TGTGCCAGCAGTTTAGTGACAGGGGGCTACTCCTACAATGAGCAGTTCTTC.

There are many counts of this clonotype. The V gene is TRBV2, the J gene TRBJ2-1, with 8 bases aligning to TRBD1. Per germline, CDR1 SNHLY and CDR2 FYNNEI. This CDR3 region has 15 residues. J lost 4 bases, V lost 4 bases, and 6 bases had no gene match. CDR3 amino acids: CASSGQGALYNEQFF. As DNA, the CDR3 is TGTGCCAGCAGTGGGCAGGGGGCCCTTTACAATGAGCAGTTCTTC.